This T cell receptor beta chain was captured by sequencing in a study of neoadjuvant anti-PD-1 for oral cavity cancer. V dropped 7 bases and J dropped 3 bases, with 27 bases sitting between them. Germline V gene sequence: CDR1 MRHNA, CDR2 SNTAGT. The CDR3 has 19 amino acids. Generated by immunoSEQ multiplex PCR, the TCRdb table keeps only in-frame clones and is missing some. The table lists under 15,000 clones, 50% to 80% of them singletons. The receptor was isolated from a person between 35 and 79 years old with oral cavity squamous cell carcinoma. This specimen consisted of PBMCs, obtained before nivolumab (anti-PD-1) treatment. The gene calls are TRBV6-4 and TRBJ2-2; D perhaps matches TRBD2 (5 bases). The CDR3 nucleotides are TGTGCCAGCAAACTTTTCGAACGGATGGACTTACTTTACACCGGGGAGCTGTTTTTT. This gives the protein CASKLFERMDLLYTGELFF.